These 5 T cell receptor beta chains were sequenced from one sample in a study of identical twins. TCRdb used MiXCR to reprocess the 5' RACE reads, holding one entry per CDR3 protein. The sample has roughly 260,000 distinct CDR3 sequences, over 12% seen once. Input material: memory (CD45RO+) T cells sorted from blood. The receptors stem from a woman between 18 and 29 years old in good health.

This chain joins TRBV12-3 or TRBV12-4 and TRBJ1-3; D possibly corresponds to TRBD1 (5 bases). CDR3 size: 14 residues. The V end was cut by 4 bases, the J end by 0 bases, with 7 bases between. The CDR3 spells CASSSGFSGNTIYF. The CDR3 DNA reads TGTGCCAGCAGTTCAGGGTTCTCTGGAAACACCATATATTTT.

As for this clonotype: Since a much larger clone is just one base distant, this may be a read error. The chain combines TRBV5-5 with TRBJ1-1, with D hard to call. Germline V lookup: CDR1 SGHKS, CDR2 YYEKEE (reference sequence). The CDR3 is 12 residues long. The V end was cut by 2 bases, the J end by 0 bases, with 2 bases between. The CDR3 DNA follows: TGTGCCAGCAGCTTCGTGAACACTGAAGCTTTCTTT. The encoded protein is CASSFVNTEAFF.

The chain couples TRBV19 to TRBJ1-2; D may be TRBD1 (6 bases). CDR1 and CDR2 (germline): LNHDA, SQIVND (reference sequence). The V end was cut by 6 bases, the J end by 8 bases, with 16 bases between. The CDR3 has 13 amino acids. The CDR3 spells CASRDQGRAGYTF. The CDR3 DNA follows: TGTGCCAGTAGGGACCAGGGGCGAGCGGGCTACACCTTC.

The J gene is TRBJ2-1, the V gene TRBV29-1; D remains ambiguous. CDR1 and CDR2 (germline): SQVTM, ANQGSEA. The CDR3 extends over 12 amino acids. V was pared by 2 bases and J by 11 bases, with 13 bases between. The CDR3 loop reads CSVETRLGQQFF. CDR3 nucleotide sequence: TGCAGCGTTGAAACGCGTTTGGGCCAGCAGTTCTTC.

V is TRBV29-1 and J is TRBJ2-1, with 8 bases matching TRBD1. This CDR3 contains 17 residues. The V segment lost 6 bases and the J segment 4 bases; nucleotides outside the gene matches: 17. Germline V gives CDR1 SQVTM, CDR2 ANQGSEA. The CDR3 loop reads CSVDPYSDRERYNEQFF. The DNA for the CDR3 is TGCAGCGTCGATCCGTACTCGGACAGGGAAAGATACAATGAGCAGTTCTTC.